The 10 T cell receptor beta chains reported below all come from one sample, sequenced in a study of blood T cell repertoires in COVID-19. Repertoires were generated with immunoSEQ multiplex PCR, while TCRdb's copy carries only in-frame clones and drops some. The sample shows about 180,000 clones, around 88% of them seen only once. Sequencing was performed on PBMCs or T cells enriched from blood (not recorded which). All receptors derive from a woman aged 30 to 39 who had recovered from COVID-19.

The V call is TRBV27, the J call TRBJ1-5; tentatively, D is TRBD1 (6 bases). CDR1 and CDR2 from the germline V gene are MNHEY and SMNVEV (reference sequence). This CDR3 has 17 amino acids. Trimming cost V 4 bases and J 4 bases, with 20 bases left between them. The CDR3 sequence: CASSSWIGQRDNQPQHF. In DNA, the CDR3 is TGTGCCAGCAGTTCTTGGATCGGACAGCGAGATAATCAGCCCCAGCATTTT.

The V and J genes are TRBV5-1 and TRBJ2-1, with 10 bases matching TRBD1. J lost 0 bases, V lost 4 bases, and 7 bases had no gene match. Germline V gives CDR1 SGHRS, CDR2 YFSETQ. CDR3 length: 17 amino acids. The CDR3 sequence: CASSRGQGKTSYNEQFF. The DNA of the CDR3 is TGCGCCAGCAGCCGGGGACAGGGGAAAACCTCCTACAATGAGCAGTTCTTC. The variable domain in full, with the rest retrieved from reference TRBV5-1 and TRBJ2-1, is KAGVTQTPRYLIKTRGQQVTLSCSPISGHRSVSWYQQTPGQGLQFLFEYFSETQRNKGNFPGRFSGRQFSNSRSEMNVSTLELGDSALYLCASSRGQGKTSYNEQFFGPGTRLTVL.

The rearrangement uses TRBV5-1 and TRBJ2-7, with D hard to call. The germline gives CDR1 SGHRS, CDR2 YFSETQ. Trimming removed 4 bases from V and 4 bases from J, with 21 bases in between. The CDR3 is 16 residues long. CDR3 bases: TGCGCCAGCAGCCCTATCGTCCGCCAAGAACTATACGAGCAGTACTTC. This sequence encodes CASSPIVRQELYEQYF. The whole variable domain, remainder taken from reference TRBV5-1 and TRBJ2-7, is KAGVTQTPRYLIKTRGQQVTLSCSPISGHRSVSWYQQTPGQGLQFLFEYFSETQRNKGNFPGRFSGRQFSNSRSEMNVSTLELGDSALYLCASSPIVRQELYEQYFGPGTRLTVT.

The chain uses TRBV5-1 and TRBJ2-7, with 8 bases that match TRBD1. CDR3 size: 14 residues. Germline CDR1 is SGHRS and CDR2 is YFSETQ. Trimming removed 4 bases from V and 6 bases from J; junction bases left unmatched: 9. CDR3 in DNA: TGCGCCAGCAGCACCGGACAGGGAATAACCGAGCAGTACTTC. This sequence encodes CASSTGQGITEQYF.

The chain recombines TRBV29-1 with TRBJ2-7; D is possibly TRBD1 (5 bases). Trimming left V 5 bases short and J 1 base short, with 9 bases between. Germline assignment: CDR1 SQVTM and CDR2 ANQGSEA. CDR3 size: 12 residues. CDR3 loop: CSVQGSSYEQYF. CDR3 DNA: TGCAGCGTTCAGGGAAGTTCCTACGAGCAGTACTTC.

This clone was counted a few times. The chain recombines TRBV5-1 with TRBJ2-7; possibly TRBD1 for D (7 bases). CDR3 length equals 15 residues. Germline values: CDR1 SGHRS, CDR2 YFSETQ. V lost 0 bases and J 5 bases, leaving 15 bases between the germline ends. DNA for the CDR3: TGCGCCAGCAGCTTGGGATCGCAGGGGGGCCACGAGCAGTACTTC. It encodes CASSLGSQGGHEQYF.

The chain couples TRBV9 to TRBJ2-5, with TRBD2 as a possible D gene (5 bases). The germline V gene encodes CDR1 SGDLS and CDR2 YYNGEE. The CDR3 is made up of 15 amino acids. V lost 0 bases to trimming and J lost 2 bases, with 11 bases between them. In DNA form, the CDR3 reads TGTGCCAGCAGCGTAGCCGCTAGCAGACAAGAGACCCAGTACTTC. Translated: CASSVAASRQETQYF.

The rearrangement joins TRBV7-8 to TRBJ1-5, with TRBD1 matching 8 bases. Germline CDR1 reads SGHVS; CDR2 reads FQNEAQ. The CDR3 spans 16 residues. Trimming removed 2 bases from V and 4 bases from J; junction bases left unmatched: 7. CDR3: CASSLTTGVMNQPQHF. The CDR3 DNA is TGTGCCAGCAGCTTAACGACAGGGGTTATGAATCAGCCCCAGCATTTT.

J is TRBJ1-2 and V is TRBV3-1 (or the pseudogene TRBV3-2), with D unclear. The CDR3 is 15 amino acids. The V gene's germline CDR1 is LGHDT and CDR2 YNNKEL (reference sequence). V gave up 0 bases and J gave up 2 bases, with 10 bases separating them. As DNA, the CDR3 is TGTGCCAGCAGCCAAGATCGGCGGCAGAACTATGGCTACACCTTC. This gives the protein CASSQDRRQNYGYTF.

V is TRBV7-2 and J is TRBJ2-7; 13 nucleotides align to TRBD2. The CDR3 is made up of 16 amino acids. Germline-derived CDR1 and CDR2 are SGHTA and FQGNSA. V trimming: 1 base; J trimming: 7 bases; junction bases outside the gene matches: 7. This CDR3 is CASSLGGLAGAGEQYF. In DNA form, the CDR3 reads TGTGCCAGCAGCTTAGGCGGACTAGCGGGAGCAGGGGAGCAGTACTTC. The full variable domain, in which reference TRBV7-2 and TRBJ2-7 provide the parts outside the CDR3, is GAGVSQSPSNKVTEKGKDVELRCDPISGHTALYWYRQSLGQGLEFLIYFQGNSAPDKSGLPSDRFSAERTGGSVSTLTIQRTQQEDSAVYLCASSLGGLAGAGEQYFGPGTRLTVT.